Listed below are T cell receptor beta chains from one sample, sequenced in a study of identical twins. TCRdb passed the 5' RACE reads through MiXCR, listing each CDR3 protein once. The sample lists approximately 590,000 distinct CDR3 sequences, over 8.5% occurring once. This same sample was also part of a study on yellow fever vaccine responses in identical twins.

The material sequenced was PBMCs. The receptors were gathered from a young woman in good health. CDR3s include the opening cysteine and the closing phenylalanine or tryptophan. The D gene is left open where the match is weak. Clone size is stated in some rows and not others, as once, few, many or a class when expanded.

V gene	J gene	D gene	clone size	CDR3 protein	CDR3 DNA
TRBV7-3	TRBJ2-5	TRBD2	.	CASSLKAGVQETQYF	TGTGCCAGCAGCTTAAAAGCGGGGGTCCAAGAGACCCAGTACTTC
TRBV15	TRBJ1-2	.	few	CATSRVGIGGFNYGYTF	TGTGCCACCAGCAGGGTCGGGATCGGGGGTTTTAACTATGGCTACACCTTC
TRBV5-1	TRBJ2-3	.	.	CASGPLLDTDTQYF	TGCGCCAGCGGCCCCTTGCTAGACACAGATACGCAGTATTTT
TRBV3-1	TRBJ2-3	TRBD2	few	CASSQGSGGAGDTQYF	TGTGCCAGCAGCCAAGGTAGCGGGGGGGCCGGAGATACGCAGTATTTT
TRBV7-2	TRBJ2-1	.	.	CASSARTGMAYNEQFF	TGTGCCAGCAGCGCGCGGACGGGGATGGCGTACAATGAGCAGTTCTTC
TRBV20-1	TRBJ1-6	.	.	CSATGSSSYNSPLHF	TGCAGTGCTACAGGGAGCAGCTCCTATAATTCACCCCTCCACTTT
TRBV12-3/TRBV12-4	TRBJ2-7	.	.	CASSFRRETGEQYF	TGTGCCAGCAGTTTTCGAAGAGAGACTGGTGAGCAGTACTTC
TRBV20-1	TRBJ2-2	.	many	CSARDRTGELFF	TGCAGTGCTAGAGATAGGACCGGGGAGCTGTTTTTT
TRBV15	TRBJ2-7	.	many	CATSRERQVSYEQYF	TGTGCCACCAGCAGAGAACGCCAGGTCTCCTACGAGCAGTACTTC
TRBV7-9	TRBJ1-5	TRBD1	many	CASSLGSTGNQPQHF	TGTGCCAGCAGCTTGGGTTCGACAGGGAATCAGCCCCAGCATTTT
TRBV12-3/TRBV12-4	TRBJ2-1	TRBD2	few	CASSFPSGPNNEQFF	TGTGCCAGCAGTTTCCCTAGCGGACCAAACAATGAGCAGTTCTTC
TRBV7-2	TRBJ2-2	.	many	CASSFGIDTGELFF	TGTGCCAGCAGCTTCGGGATAGACACCGGGGAGCTGTTTTTT
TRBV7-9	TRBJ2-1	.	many	CASSLVVSNNEQFF	TGTGCCAGCAGCTTAGTTGTCAGCAACAATGAGCAGTTCTTC
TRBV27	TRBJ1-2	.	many	CASSPRSGRGYTF	TGTGCCAGCAGCCCCCGATCGGGGCGAGGCTACACCTTC
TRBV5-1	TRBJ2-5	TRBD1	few	CASSSRTGMEETQYF	TGCGCCAGCAGCTCCCGGACAGGGATGGAAGAGACCCAGTACTTC
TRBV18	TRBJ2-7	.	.	CASSPAMSSYEQYF	TGTGCCAGCTCACCGGCCATGAGCTCCTACGAGCAGTACTTC
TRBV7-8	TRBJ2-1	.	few	CASGTVYNEQFF	TGTGCCAGTGGGACGGTTTACAATGAGCAGTTCTTC
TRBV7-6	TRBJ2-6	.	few	CASKNEAGGHSGANVLTF	TGTGCCAGCAAAAATGAGGCAGGCGGTCACTCTGGGGCCAACGTCCTGACTTTC
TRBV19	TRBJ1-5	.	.	CASSIIRLTGGNQPQHF	TGTGCCAGTAGTATAATCCGACTGACAGGCGGTAATCAGCCCCAGCATTTT
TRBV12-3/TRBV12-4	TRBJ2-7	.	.	CASSSPGTYEQYF	TGTGCCAGCAGTTCCCCCGGGACTTACGAGCAGTACTTC
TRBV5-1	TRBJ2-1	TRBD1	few	CASSVTGIEDEQFF	TGCGCCAGCAGCGTGACAGGGATTGAGGATGAGCAGTTCTTC
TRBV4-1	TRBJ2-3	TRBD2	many	CASSQDRGGRVEYF	TGCGCCAGCAGCCAAGATAGAGGCGGGAGAGTCGAATATTTT
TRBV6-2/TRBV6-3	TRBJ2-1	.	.	CAMSQSSYNEQFF	TGTGCCATGTCACAGAGCTCCTACAATGAGCAGTTCTTC
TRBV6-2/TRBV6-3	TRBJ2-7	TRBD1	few	CASSSPTGAFSYEQYF	TGTGCCAGCAGTTCTCCCACAGGGGCCTTCTCCTACGAGCAGTACTTC
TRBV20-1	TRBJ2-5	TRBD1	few	CSARTGGAGETQYF	TGCAGTGCCCGAACAGGGGGCGCAGGGGAGACCCAGTACTTC
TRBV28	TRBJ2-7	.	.	CASSPSSDHPYEQYF	TGTGCCAGCAGCCCAAGCTCCGACCACCCCTACGAGCAGTACTTC
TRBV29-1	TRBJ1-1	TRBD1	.	CSVARDSEYERFDTEAFF	TGCAGCGTTGCCCGGGACAGCGAATACGAGAGGTTTGACACTGAAGCTTTCTTT
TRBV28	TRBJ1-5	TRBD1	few	CASSIGQGSSPQHF	TGTGCCAGCAGTATCGGACAGGGAAGTAGCCCCCAGCATTTT
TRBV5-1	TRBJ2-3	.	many	CASSLGNPTDTQYF	TGCGCCAGCAGCTTGGGCAACCCCACAGATACGCAGTATTTT
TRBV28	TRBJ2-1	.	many	CASSLLGHFIRYNEQFF	TGTGCCAGCAGTTTACTGGGACACTTTATACGTTACAATGAGCAGTTCTTC
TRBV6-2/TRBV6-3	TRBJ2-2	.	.	CASRQPRLEAGELFF	TGTGCCAGCAGGCAACCCCGACTAGAAGCCGGGGAGCTGTTTTTT
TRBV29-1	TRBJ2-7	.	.	CSVDGGGGLYEQYF	TGCAGCGTTGACGGGGGAGGGGGCCTGTACGAGCAGTACTTC
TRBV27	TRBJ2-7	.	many	CASSLGSWSSYEQYF	TGTGCCAGCAGTTTAGGGAGCTGGAGCTCCTACGAGCAGTACTTC
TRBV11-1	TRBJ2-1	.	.	CASSLEETSYIHYNEQFF	TGTGCCAGCAGCTTAGAGGAAACTAGCTATATCCACTACAATGAGCAGTTCTTC
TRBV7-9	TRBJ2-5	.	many	CASSFAGVGDEETQYF	TGTGCCAGCAGCTTCGCCGGGGTTGGGGACGAAGAGACCCAGTACTTC
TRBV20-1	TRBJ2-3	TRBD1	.	CSATRTGGRTDTQYF	TGCAGTGCAACCCGGACAGGGGGTAGGACAGATACGCAGTATTTT
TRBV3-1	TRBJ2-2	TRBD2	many	CASSQDALAGITGELFF	TGTGCCAGCAGCCAAGATGCGCTAGCGGGGATTACCGGGGAGCTGTTTTTT
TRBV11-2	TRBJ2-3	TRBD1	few	CASSPRGGSQGAFADTQYF	TGTGCCAGCAGCCCCCGTGGTGGTAGCCAGGGGGCATTTGCAGATACGCAGTATTTT
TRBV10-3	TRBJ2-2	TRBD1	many	CATRTGANTGELFF	TGTGCCACCCGGACAGGGGCGAACACCGGGGAGCTGTTTTTT
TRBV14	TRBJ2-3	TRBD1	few	CASSLRQGSGTDTQYF	TGTGCCAGCAGCCTACGACAGGGGTCCGGCACAGATACGCAGTATTTT
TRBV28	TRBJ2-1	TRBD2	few	CASSLVGLAGGGGNEQFF	TGTGCCAGCAGTTTAGTAGGACTAGCGGGAGGCGGAGGTAATGAGCAGTTCTTC
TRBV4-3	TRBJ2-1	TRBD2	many	CASSQCCSGAIHPSYNEQFF	TGCGCCAGCAGCCAATGCTGTAGCGGGGCGATCCATCCCTCCTACAATGAGCAGTTCTTC
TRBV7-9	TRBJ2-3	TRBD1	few	CASSPGVGQGTDTQYF	TGTGCCAGCAGCCCGGGCGTGGGACAGGGCACAGATACGCAGTATTTT
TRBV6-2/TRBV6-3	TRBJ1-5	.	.	CASRTTDQPQHF	TGTGCCAGCAGGACGACGGATCAGCCCCAGCATTTT
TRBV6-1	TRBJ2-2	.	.	CASSEVGETGELFF	TGTGCCAGCAGTGAAGTAGGAGAAACCGGGGAGCTGTTTTTT
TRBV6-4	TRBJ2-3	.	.	CASSDGQVTDTQYF	TGTGCCAGCAGTGACGGGCAGGTCACAGATACGCAGTATTTT
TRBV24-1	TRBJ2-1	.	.	CATSEAGSSYNEQFF	TGTGCCACCAGTGAGGCGGGCAGCTCCTACAATGAGCAGTTCTTC
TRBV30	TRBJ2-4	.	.	CAWSVLTSIQYF	TGTGCCTGGAGTGTACTGACTAGCATTCAGTACTTC
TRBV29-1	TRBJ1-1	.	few	CSVDKGGLNTEAFF	TGCAGCGTTGATAAAGGGGGGTTGAACACTGAAGCTTTCTTT
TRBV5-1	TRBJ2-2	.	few	CASSPRSLASTGELFF	TGCGCCAGCAGCCCGAGGTCTCTAGCGAGCACCGGGGAGCTGTTTTTT
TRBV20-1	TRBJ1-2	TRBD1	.	CCARDPAQGAGGYTF	TGCTGTGCTAGAGATCCTGCACAGGGGGCAGGTGGCTACACCTTC
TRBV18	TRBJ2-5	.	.	CASSPPAPEMETQYF	TGTGCCAGCTCACCACCGGCACCGGAGATGGAGACCCAGTACTTC
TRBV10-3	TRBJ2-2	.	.	CAIGESQNTGELFF	TGTGCCATCGGAGAGTCTCAAAACACCGGGGAGCTGTTTTTT
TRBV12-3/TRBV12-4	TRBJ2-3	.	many	CASNKGTPSTDTQYF	TGTGCCAGCAACAAAGGGACTCCTAGCACAGATACGCAGTATTTT
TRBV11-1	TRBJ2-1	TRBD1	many	CASSFQGQGNEQFF	TGTGCCAGCAGCTTCCAGGGACAGGGTAATGAGCAGTTCTTC
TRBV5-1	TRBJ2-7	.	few	CASSSPGHYYEQYF	TGCGCCAGCAGCTCTCCGGGACATTACTACGAGCAGTACTTC
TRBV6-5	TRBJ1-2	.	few	CASSSSGGYGYTF	TGTGCCAGCAGTTCCTCGGGGGGATATGGCTACACCTTC